The 23 T cell receptor beta chains below come from one sample, sequenced in a study of blood T cell repertoires in COVID-19. Here immunoSEQ multiplex PCR was the method, and the copy in TCRdb shows in-frame clones only, minus some. This sample has about 140,000 clones, with about nine tenths found just once. The material sequenced was peripheral blood. The receptors derive from a woman aged 80 or over with acute or convalescent COVID-19.

V and J are TRBV2 and TRBJ1-1; TRBD1 might be the D (6 bases). Germline V gene lookup returns CDR1 SNHLY and CDR2 FYNNEI. The CDR3 has 14 amino acids. Between the trimmed V and J ends, which lost 3 bases and 4 bases, there was a span of 12 bases. The CDR3 coding sequence is TGTGCCAGCAGTGAGCAGGGGAGAAGCACTGAAGCTTTCTTT. As protein: CASSEQGRSTEAFF.

The CDR3 here is CASSQDPRQGFGNTIYF. The DNA of the CDR3 is TGTGCCAGCAGCCAGGATCCTCGCCAGGGTTTTGGAAACACCATATATTTT. The chain recombines TRBV3-1 (or the pseudogene TRBV3-2) with TRBJ1-3; maybe TRBD1 (5 bases). Germline V lookup: CDR1 LGHDT, CDR2 YNNKEL (reference sequence). This CDR3 is 17 amino acids long. V shed 3 bases and J shed 3 bases, with 18 bases lying between them.

This rearrangement joins TRBV7-2 to TRBJ1-6; 9 bases are a match to TRBD1. Per the germline V gene, CDR1 is SGHTA and CDR2 is FQGNSA. With V trimmed by 5 bases and J by 7 bases, 9 bases remained unmatched. The CDR3 consists of 16 residues. Written as DNA, the CDR3 is TGTGCCAGCAGCCTCCGGACAGGGGACGGGAATTCACCCCTCCACTTT. This codes for CASSLRTGDGNSPLHF.

The chain has TRBV6-2 or TRBV6-3 and TRBJ2-3, with 8 bases lining up with TRBD2. CDR1 MNHEY and CDR2 SVGEGT come from the germline V gene. This CDR3 has 14 amino acids. Losses at the gene ends were 7 bases for V and 5 bases for J; bases not matched to a gene: 8. The CDR3 region is CASTPGLAIDTQYF. The CDR3 DNA sequence: TGTGCCAGCACCCCTGGACTAGCAATAGATACGCAGTATTTT.

This clone was detected only once. The J gene is TRBJ2-1, the V gene TRBV6-2 or TRBV6-3; 8 nucleotides align to TRBD1. This CDR3 has 15 residues. Trimming took 3 bases from V and 5 from J; bases not matched to a gene: 6. Germline V CDR1 and CDR2: MNHEY, SVGEGT. This CDR3 reads CASSYRTGSNNEQFF. Here the CDR3 DNA reads TGTGCCAGCAGTTATAGGACAGGGTCGAACAATGAGCAGTTCTTC.

The gene calls are TRBV7-2 and TRBJ2-3, with a weak D call TRBD1 (6 bases). Germline assignment: CDR1 SGHTA and CDR2 FQGNSA. The CDR3 is 14 residues long. V dropped 3 bases and J dropped 3 bases, with 10 bases sitting between them. The CDR3 sequence is CASSFRTGTDTQYF. For the CDR3, the DNA is TGTGCCAGCAGCTTCCGAACAGGGACAGATACGCAGTATTTT.

This clone was counted between two and nine times. The chain is built from TRBV2 and TRBJ1-1; unclear D gene. Trimming took off 6 bases at V and 3 bases at J, with 11 bases between the two ends. This CDR3 is built from 13 residues. The germline V gene encodes CDR1 SNHLY and CDR2 FYNNEI. CDR3 sequence (DNA): TGTGCCAGCAGGCGGAGTGTGTACACTGAAGCTTTCTTT. Its translation is CASRRSVYTEAFF. Combining the CDR3 with reference TRBV2 and TRBJ1-1 gives the whole variable domain EPEVTQTPSHQVTQMGQEVILRCVPISNHLYFYWYRQILGQKVEFLVSFYNNEISEKSEIFDDQFSVERPDGSNFTLKIRSTKLEDSAMYFCASRRSVYTEAFFGQGTRLTVV.

This clone was seen a single time. V gene TRBV4-2 combines with J gene TRBJ2-5; the D gene is possibly TRBD1 (6 bases). CDR1 is LGHNA, CDR2 YNFKEQ, per germline. Between the trimmed V and J ends, which lost 4 bases and 3 bases, there was a span of 15 bases. The CDR3 runs to 15 residues. As DNA, the CDR3 is TGTGCCAGCAGCCTTATTGAGCAGGGGAAAGAGACCCAGTACTTC. This codes for CASSLIEQGKETQYF.

A remark on this clone: The same CDR3 is also encoded by other DNA sequences in this sample. The V gene is TRBV5-4, the J gene TRBJ2-1, with TRBD2 as a possible D gene (7 bases). Germline CDR1 and CDR2: SGHNT and YYREEE (reference sequence). The V end lost 4 bases, the J end lost 3 bases, and 14 bases lay between the germline ends. The CDR3 has 15 residues. Here the CDR3 DNA reads TGTGCCAGCAGCCGGGGAGGGGGGGACTACAATGAGCAGTTCTTC. Amino acid sequence: CASSRGGGDYNEQFF.

Notes on this clone: This sample includes further DNA sequences coding for the same CDR3. The chain recombines TRBV6-2 or TRBV6-3 with TRBJ1-2; TRBD1 is a possible D gene (5 bases). V was shortened by 3 bases and J by 2 bases, with 7 bases between the two germline ends. The CDR3 has 13 amino acids. Germline V gene data show CDR1 as MNHEY and CDR2 as SVGEGT. Here the CDR3 reads CASSYAGNYGYTF. The CDR3 DNA is TGTGCCAGCAGTTATGCAGGGAACTATGGCTACACCTTC.

The table lists this clone with a count of one. This chain uses TRBV5-1 with TRBJ1-2; 10 nucleotides agree with TRBD1. Germline trimming cut 0 bases from V and 4 bases from J; bases unmatched to any gene: 3. Germline CDR1 SGHRS, CDR2 YFSETQ. The CDR3 consists of 15 residues. The CDR3 reads CASSLGGTGAYGYTF. DNA of the CDR3: TGCGCCAGCAGCTTGGGTGGGACAGGGGCCTATGGCTACACCTTC.

The chain is built from TRBV5-1 and TRBJ2-7; D might be TRBD2 (6 bases). The CDR3 spans 13 residues. V was shortened by 0 bases and J by 7 bases, with 11 bases between the two germline ends. Germline values: CDR1 SGHRS, CDR2 YFSETQ. In DNA, the CDR3 is TGCGCCAGCAGCTTGGACGGGAGAGGGGAGCAGTACTTC. Protein product: CASSLDGRGEQYF.

The chain combines TRBV7-8 with TRBJ2-1; 11 bases align to TRBD1. Trimming took 6 bases from V and 2 from J; bases not matched to a gene: 9. Per germline, CDR1 SGHVS and CDR2 FQNEAQ. The CDR3 covers 17 residues. CDR3 sequence (DNA): TGTGCCAGCAGTCCGATTGCGGGACAGGGGGCCTACAATGAGCAGTTCTTC. It translates to CASSPIAGQGAYNEQFF. Supplemented by reference TRBV7-8 and TRBJ2-1, the full variable domain reads GAGVSQSPRYKVAKRGQDVALRCDPISGHVSLFWYQQALGQGPEFLTYFQNEAQLDKSGLPSDRFFAERPEGSVSTLKIQRTQQEDSAVYLCASSPIAGQGAYNEQFFGPGTRLTVL.

As for this clone: The junction and the germline gene differ at one end; a read error may be behind it. The CDR3 DNA sequence: TGTGCCAGCAGCTTGGTCGGGGCGGGGTACTTC. Protein: CASSLVGAGYF. The V and J genes are TRBV5-8 and TRBJ1-2; possible D gene TRBD1, 5 bases. The CDR3 contains 11 residues. Germline CDR1 and CDR2: SGHTS and YDEGEE.

The CDR3 loop reads CASSPREWTGELFF. The CDR3 DNA reads TGTGCCAGCTCACCTAGAGAATGGACCGGGGAGCTGTTTTTT. This chain connects TRBV18 to TRBJ2-2, with unresolved D. CDR1 is KGHSH and CDR2 is LQKENI in the germline V gene. Trimming cost V 3 bases and J 5 bases, with 10 bases left between them. The CDR3 is made up of 14 amino acids.

The CDR3 sequence: CASSPQGLSEAFF. Written as DNA, the CDR3 is TGCGCCAGCAGCCCACAGGGGCTCTCTGAAGCTTTCTTT. V gene TRBV5-1 combines with J gene TRBJ1-1; 7 bases are shared with TRBD1. This CDR3 comprises 13 residues. The trim removed 4 bases at V and 6 bases at J, leaving 6 bases unmatched. Germline V gene lookup returns CDR1 SGHRS and CDR2 YFSETQ.

This clone appeared once. This chain uses TRBV25-1 with TRBJ1-2; TRBD1 might be the D (6 bases). The V gene lost 4 bases and the J gene lost 3 bases, with 15 bases spanning the gap. The CDR3 contains 15 residues. CDR1 is MGHDK, CDR2 SYGVNS, per germline. CDR3 protein: CASSGQWGGYYGYTF. For the CDR3, the DNA is TGTGCCAGCAGTGGGCAGTGGGGGGGCTACTATGGCTACACCTTC.

With regard to this clone: At one end the junction does not follow the germline gene, possibly because of a read error. The V call is TRBV19, the J call TRBJ2-1, with D maybe TRBD1 (6 bases). Germline assignment: CDR1 LNHDA and CDR2 SQIVND (reference sequence). CDR3 size: 14 residues. CDR3: CASSIGLWTAFVVF. For the CDR3, the DNA is TGTGCCAGTAGTATCGGGCTCTGGACAGCCTTCGTGGTCTTC.

The chain couples TRBV29-1 to TRBJ1-1; D not resolved. The V end lost 2 bases, the J end lost 11 bases, and 6 bases lay between the germline ends. CDR3 size: 9 residues. Germline CDR1 SQVTM, CDR2 ANQGSEA. CDR3 in DNA: TGCAGCGTTGAACCGGGGGCTTTCTTT. This gives the protein CSVEPGAFF.

The genes are TRBV29-1 and TRBJ1-1; D is unclear. This CDR3 region has 13 residues. Deletions cut 2 bases from V and 5 bases from J, with 12 bases between. Germline CDR1 and CDR2: SQVTM and ANQGSEA. This chain's CDR3 is CSVEYFRGTEAFF. The CDR3 nucleotides read TGCAGCGTTGAATATTTCAGAGGTACTGAAGCTTTCTTT.

The chain carries TRBV20-1 and TRBJ2-7; D remains unclear. The V gene's germline CDR1 is DFQATT and CDR2 SNEGSKA (reference sequence). The CDR3 has 11 amino acids. V was pared by 3 bases and J by 5 bases, with 8 bases between. CDR3 DNA: TGCAGTGCTAGGCGAGGTAACGAGCAGTACTTC. Translated: CSARRGNEQYF.

This sequence joins TRBV6-2 or TRBV6-3 and TRBJ2-7, with TRBD1 matching 8 bases. CDR3 length: 14 amino acids. V gave up 4 bases and J gave up 3 bases; unmatched junction bases: 5. Germline lookup yields CDR1 MNHEY and CDR2 SVGEGT. The CDR3, as DNA: TGTGCCAGCAGTTCCTGGACAGGGAACTACGAGCAGTACTTC. Residues: CASSSWTGNYEQYF.

This rearrangement joins TRBV2 to TRBJ1-5; perhaps TRBD1 as D (6 bases). V dropped 2 bases and J dropped 5 bases, with 10 bases sitting between them. Germline loops: CDR1 SNHLY, CDR2 FYNNEI. This CDR3 is built from 14 residues. CDR3 region: CASSERTDYQPQHF. As DNA, the CDR3 is TGTGCCAGCAGTGAAAGGACAGACTATCAGCCCCAGCATTTT.